At least ten counts were recorded for the clone carrying this T cell receptor (beta chain). With a J-beta primer mix and a sample-barcoded 5' primer, a second PCR ran about 7 to 12 cycles. A template-switch adaptor that had 12 random nucleotides put a tag on each cDNA molecule. Using its own MiXCR run on the 5' RACE reads, TCRdb lists one record per CDR3 protein. Of 1.5 million to 2 million distinct CDR3 sequences in the sample, 28% were seen once. The V segment lost 0 bases and the J segment 2 bases; nucleotides outside the gene matches: 7. The CDR3 runs to 17 residues. CDR1 is SGHTA, CDR2 FQGNSA, per germline. The data stem from a study of blood T cells in healthy people across ages.

The rearrangement links TRBV7-2 to TRBJ2-5, with 9 bases fitting TRBD2. Sequencing used blood. This receptor was obtained from a woman aged 25 to 39 in good health. The CDR3 sequence: CASSLAFSAGGQETQYF. CDR3 coding DNA: TGTGCCAGCAGCTTAGCGTTCTCAGCGGGAGGACAAGAGACCCAGTACTTC.